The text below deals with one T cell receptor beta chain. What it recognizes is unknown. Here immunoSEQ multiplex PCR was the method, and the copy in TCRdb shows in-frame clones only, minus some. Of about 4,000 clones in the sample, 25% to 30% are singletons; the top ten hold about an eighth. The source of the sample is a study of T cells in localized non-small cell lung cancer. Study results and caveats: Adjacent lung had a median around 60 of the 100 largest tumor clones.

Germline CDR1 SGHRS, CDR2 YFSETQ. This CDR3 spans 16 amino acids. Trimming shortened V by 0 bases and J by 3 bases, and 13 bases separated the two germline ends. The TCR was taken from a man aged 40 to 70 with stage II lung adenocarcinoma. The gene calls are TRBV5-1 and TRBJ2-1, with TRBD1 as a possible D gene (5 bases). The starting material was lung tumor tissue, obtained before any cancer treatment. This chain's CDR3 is CASSLAGQSRYNEQFF. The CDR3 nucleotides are TGCGCCAGCAGCTTGGCAGGGCAGTCCCGCTACAATGAGCAGTTCTTC.